This T cell receptor (beta chain) was recorded in a study of beta chain features in type 1 diabetes. CD4+ naive, central memory, regulatory and stem cell-like memory cells were sorted via CD45RO/CCR7/CD25/CD127/CD95/CD27. cDNA synthesis used the whole RNA isolate, giving expressed TCRB sequences. The read count averaged about 3.6 million across naive, central memory and regulatory T cell samples. Repertoires were generated with immunoSEQ multiplex PCR, while TCRdb's copy carries only in-frame clones and drops some. The sample contains some 300,000 clones, about 8.5% of which appear only once. The CDR3 runs 14 residues. The V end lost 3 bases, the J end lost 7 bases, and 13 bases lay between the germline ends. CDR1 is SNHLY, CDR2 FYNNEI, per germline. About this clone itself: Its cognate antigen is unknown.

Study-level findings and limits: HLA influence on TCRB rearrangement stayed unresolved here.

V gene TRBV2 combines with J gene TRBJ1-5; no reliable D call. This receptor was identified in a woman younger than 35 in good health. The specimen was central memory CD4+ T cells from blood. CDR3 region: CASSDQLTGQPQHF. CDR3 bases: TGTGCCAGCAGTGATCAGTTGACTGGGCAGCCCCAGCATTTT.